A single sample gave rise to the 2 T cell receptor beta chains below, sequenced in a study of shared clonotypes between healthy human individuals. Naive CD8 cells, CD45RO-negative and positively selected for CCR7, excluded terminally differentiated effector memory CD45RA+ cells. Data came from immunoSEQ multiplex PCR; TCRdb stores just in-frame clones and leaves some out. This table holds approximately 2,000,000 clones, just over 90% found once. The sequenced material came from naive CD8+ T cells from PBMCs. These receptors originate from a man aged 18 to 30 in good health. Some clones in this sample may be carry-over from other donors' samples.

This clone was recorded only once. The rearrangement joins TRBV27 to TRBJ1-1; D ambiguous. V was trimmed by 4 bases and J by 8 bases, leaving 8 bases between them. The CDR3 has 11 residues. The V gene's germline CDR1 is MNHEY and CDR2 SMNVEV (reference sequence). The CDR3 nucleotides read TGTGCCAGCAGTTATGGGAAAGAAGCTTTCTTT. This encodes CASSYGKEAFF.

This clone was seen a single time. Within the sample, other DNA sequences also encode this same CDR3. V gene TRBV27 combines with J gene TRBJ2-7; 7 bases fit TRBD2. The CDR3 totals 12 residues. V was clipped by 6 bases and J by 3 bases; unmatched bases: 2. The germline V gene has CDR1 MNHEY and CDR2 SMNVEV (reference sequence). In DNA form, the CDR3 reads TGTGCCAGCAGGCGGGGGAGCTACGAGCAGTACTTC. It specifies CASRRGSYEQYF.